Sequencing of this T cell receptor (beta chain) was carried out in a study of OX40 agonist ivuxolimab in advanced cancers. Looking at the study overall: The costimulatory receptor OX40 (CD134) was targeted by ivuxolimab, a fully human IgG2 agonistic monoclonal antibody. Intravenous ivuxolimab was administered to patients every 2 weeks at six dose levels: 0.01, 0.1, 0.3, 1.5, 3 and 10 mg/kg. Among the approximately 50 dose-escalation patients, about 20 had hepatocellular carcinoma, roughly 15 melanoma, 9 renal cell carcinoma and 9 head and neck cancer. In the dose-escalation cohort, around four fifths of patients were male, and the mean age was around 65 years with a range of roughly 20 to 85. Patients were allowed to have had prior anti-PD-1, anti-PD-L1 or anti-CTLA-4 therapy, and 30% to 50% of the dose-escalation patients had previously received checkpoint inhibitors. Three dose-escalation patients achieved partial responses, one with hepatocellular carcinoma and two with cutaneous melanoma. Peripheral TCRbeta sequencing aimed to test whether ivuxolimab altered TCR sequence diversity and caused clonal T-cell expansion. The paper reports the monotherapy dose-escalation portion (N of about 51 patients) of the phase I ivuxolimab trial. The paper as a whole reports these results and caveats: At doses of 0.1 to 3.0 mg/kg, clonal expansion of both CD4+ and CD8+ blood T cells was observed from baseline to week 6. In partial responders in the 0.1-3.0 mg/kg groups, normalized peripheral clonal expansion was found to be among the lowest, especially among CD8+ T cells. Low levels of normalized T-cell clonal expansion were also shown by some nonresponding patients. Antigen specificity was not determined for the clonally expanded peripheral T cells. After ivuxolimab, CD8+ T cells had more expanded clones than CD4+ T cells on average.

A note on this clone: The antigen it recognizes is unknown. No clone much larger than this one lies a single base away; base qualities are absent.

To sequence the TCRbeta CDR3 region, genomic DNA was isolated from the sorted cells. The immunoSEQ Assay was used for sequencing of TCRbeta CDR3 regions. Held by TCRdb, this immuneACCESS table contains in-frame sequences only and omits some clones. Under half of the omission traces to an unresolved V gene where checked; the cause of the rest is unknown. This sample has roughly 90,000 clones in its table, and approximately 85% of those were observed once. The top ten clones comprise approximately 0.2% of the sample. From its cysteine to its phenylalanine, the CDR3 spans 16 amino acids. Only the CDR3 region is kept as DNA, spanning 48 bases read in frame from base 1. The germline ends are 13 bases apart after V is trimmed by 4 bases and J by 2 bases. Looking up the germline V gene yields CDR1 SGHRS and CDR2 YFSETQ. Patients with a history of autoimmune disease or receiving systemic immunosuppression were excluded from the trial. In every dose cohort, peripheral blood was drawn for TCR sequencing at baseline, cycle 4 day 1, and cycle 7 day 1. Samples were obtained from an open-label, multicenter, first-in-human phase I dose-escalation trial of ivuxolimab. Adults with locally advanced or metastatic melanoma, renal cell, hepatocellular, or head and neck squamous cell carcinoma were enrolled in the trial. CD4+ and CD8+ T cells were sorted separately from peripheral blood before TCR sequencing.

The specimen comprised CD4+ or CD8+ T cells sorted from blood, sampled in a trial of the OX40 agonist ivuxolimab. Recombination linked TRBV5-1 to TRBJ2-6; the D segment might be TRBD1 or TRBD2, since each matches 6 bases. The TCR was taken from an adult with an advanced solid tumor such as melanoma, head and neck, liver or kidney cancer. Here the CDR3 is given as CASSAKGGTGANVLTF. The DNA reads as follows: TGCGCCAGCAGCGCTAAGGGGGGTACTGGGGCCAACGTCCTGACTTTC.